This T cell receptor beta chain was sequenced during a study of OX40 agonist ivuxolimab in advanced cancers. General observations from the study: In general, CD8+ T cells held more expanded clones than CD4+ did, on average.

V lost 1 base and J lost 4, with 8 bases in between. CDR1 is SGHRS and CDR2 is YFSETQ in the germline V gene. This CDR3 spans 14 amino acids. Points on this clone: Antigen unknown.

The method was immunoSEQ multiplex PCR; TCRdb's version includes in-frame clones alone and lacks a portion of them. The sample carries around 95,000 clones, around 90% recorded once. This clonotype was sampled from an adult with an advanced solid tumor such as melanoma, head and neck, liver or kidney cancer. This sequence joins TRBV5-1 and TRBJ1-4; D is possibly TRBD1 (6 bases). This material consisted of CD4+ or CD8+ T cells sorted from blood, taken in a trial of the OX40 agonist ivuxolimab. CDR3 bases: TGCGCCAGCAGCTTGTGGGGGCTTAATGAAAAACTGTTTTTT. Its translation is CASSLWGLNEKLFF. Full variable domain (outside the CDR3, taken from reference TRBV5-1 and TRBJ1-4): KAGVTQTPRYLIKTRGQQVTLSCSPISGHRSVSWYQQTPGQGLQFLFEYFSETQRNKGNFPGRFSGRQFSNSRSEMNVSTLELGDSALYLCASSLWGLNEKLFFGSGTQLSVL.